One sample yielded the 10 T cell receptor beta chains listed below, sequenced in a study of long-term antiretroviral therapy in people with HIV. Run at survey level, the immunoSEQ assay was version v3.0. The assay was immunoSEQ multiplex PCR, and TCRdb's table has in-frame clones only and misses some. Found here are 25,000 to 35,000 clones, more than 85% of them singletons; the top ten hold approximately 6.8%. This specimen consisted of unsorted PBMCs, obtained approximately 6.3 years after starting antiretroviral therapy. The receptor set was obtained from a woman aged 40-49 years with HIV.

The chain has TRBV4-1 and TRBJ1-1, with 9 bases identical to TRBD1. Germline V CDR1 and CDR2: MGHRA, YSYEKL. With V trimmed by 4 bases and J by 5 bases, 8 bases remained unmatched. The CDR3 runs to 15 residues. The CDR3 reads CASSLRTGVRTEAFF. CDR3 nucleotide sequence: TGCGCCAGCAGCCTACGGACAGGGGTGAGGACTGAAGCTTTCTTT.

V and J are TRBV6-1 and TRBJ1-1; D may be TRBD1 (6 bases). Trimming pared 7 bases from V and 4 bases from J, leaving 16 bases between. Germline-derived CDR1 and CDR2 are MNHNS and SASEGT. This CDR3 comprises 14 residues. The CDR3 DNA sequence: TGTGCCAGCATCCCAGGGGTAGTGGGCACTGAAGCTTTCTTT. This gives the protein CASIPGVVGTEAFF.

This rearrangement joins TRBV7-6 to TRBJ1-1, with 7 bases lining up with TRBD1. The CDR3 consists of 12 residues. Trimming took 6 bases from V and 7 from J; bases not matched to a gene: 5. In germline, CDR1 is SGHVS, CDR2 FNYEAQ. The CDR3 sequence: CASSRTGVEAFF. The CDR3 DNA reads TGTGCCAGCAGTCGGACAGGTGTTGAAGCTTTCTTT.

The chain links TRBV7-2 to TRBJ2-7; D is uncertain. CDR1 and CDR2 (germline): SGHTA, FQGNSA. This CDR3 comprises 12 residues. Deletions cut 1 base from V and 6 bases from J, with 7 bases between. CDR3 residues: CASSLDYREQYF. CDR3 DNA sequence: TGTGCCAGCAGCTTAGACTACCGCGAGCAGTACTTC.

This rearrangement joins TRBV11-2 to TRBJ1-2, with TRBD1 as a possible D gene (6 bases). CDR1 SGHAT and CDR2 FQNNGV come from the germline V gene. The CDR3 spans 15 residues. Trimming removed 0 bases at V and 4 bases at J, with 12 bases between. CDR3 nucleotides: TGTGCCAGCAGCTTAGATACACAGGGTGTCTATGGCTACACCTTC. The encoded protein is CASSLDTQGVYGYTF. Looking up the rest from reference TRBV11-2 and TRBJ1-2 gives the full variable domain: EAGVAQSPRYKIIEKRQSVAFWCNPISGHATLYWYQQILGQGPKLLIQFQNNGVVDDSQLPKDRFSAERLKGVDSTLKIQPAKLEDSAVYLCASSLDTQGVYGYTFGSGTRLTVV.

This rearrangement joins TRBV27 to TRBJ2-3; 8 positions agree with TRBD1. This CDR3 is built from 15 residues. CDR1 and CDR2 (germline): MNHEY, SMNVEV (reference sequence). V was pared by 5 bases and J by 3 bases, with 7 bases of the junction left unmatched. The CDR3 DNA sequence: TGTGCCAGCAGTGCTGGGACAGGAATGACAGATACGCAGTATTTT. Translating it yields CASSAGTGMTDTQYF.

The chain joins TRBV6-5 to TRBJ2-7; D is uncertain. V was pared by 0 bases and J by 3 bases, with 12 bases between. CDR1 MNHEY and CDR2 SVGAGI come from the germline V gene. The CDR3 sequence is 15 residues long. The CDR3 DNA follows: TGTGCCAGCAGTTACTCGTACGACACGAGCTACGAGCAGTACTTC. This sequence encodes CASSYSYDTSYEQYF.

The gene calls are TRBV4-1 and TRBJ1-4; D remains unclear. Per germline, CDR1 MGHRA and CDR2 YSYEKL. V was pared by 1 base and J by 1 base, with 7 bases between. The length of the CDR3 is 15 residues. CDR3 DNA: TGCGCCAGCAGCCAAGTCCTGGGAACTAATGAAAAACTGTTTTTT. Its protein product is CASSQVLGTNEKLFF.

The CDR3 coding sequence is TGTGCCAGTGGGGCAGGGCCTTTCTCTGGAAACACCATATATTTT. It is translated as CASGAGPFSGNTIYF. V usage is TRBV11-2 and J usage is TRBJ1-3, with D possibly being TRBD1 (5 bases). The CDR3 extends over 15 amino acids. In germline, CDR1 is SGHAT, CDR2 FQNNGV. Between the trimmed V and J ends, which lost 9 bases and 0 bases, there was a span of 15 bases.

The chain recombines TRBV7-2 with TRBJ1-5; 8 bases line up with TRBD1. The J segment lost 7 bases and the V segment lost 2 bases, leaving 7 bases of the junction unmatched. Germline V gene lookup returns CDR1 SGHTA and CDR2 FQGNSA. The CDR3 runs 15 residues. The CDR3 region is CASSLKTGESQPQHF. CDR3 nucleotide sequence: TGTGCCAGCAGCTTAAAGACAGGGGAGTCCCAGCCCCAGCATTTT.